These T cell receptor beta chains were read from a single sample in a study of memory CD4+ T cells and cytomegalovirus serostatus. Assay: immunoSEQ multiplex PCR; the TCRdb copy retains only in-frame clones and omits some. Among tens of thousands of clones listed, roughly four fifths were seen once. The sequencing input was memory CD4+ T cells from blood. The receptors were gathered from an adult in good health and CMV-seronegative. The conserved cysteine and the conserved F or W are not part of the CDR3 here. Fields, in order: J gene, V gene, CDR3 protein.

J gene: TRBJ2-3; V gene: TRBV5-4; CDR3 protein: ASSLAVAVSTDTQY
J gene: TRBJ1-5; V gene: TRBV2; CDR3 protein: ASSEYRTGQGQPQH
J gene: TRBJ1-2; V gene: TRBV19; CDR3 protein: ASSFGQGTYGYT
J gene: TRBJ1-4; V gene: TRBV10-3; CDR3 protein: AISPGGQGNEKLF
J gene: TRBJ2-3; V gene: TRBV25-1; CDR3 protein: ASSEQGTDTQY
J gene: TRBJ2-1; V gene: TRBV10-3; CDR3 protein: AISATSGDSYNEQF
J gene: TRBJ2-7; V gene: TRBV7-2; CDR3 protein: ASSPRPGSEQY
J gene: TRBJ2-3; V gene: TRBV7-9; CDR3 protein: ASSLVQWEAGNTDTQY
J gene: TRBJ1-6; V gene: TRBV4-1; CDR3 protein: ASSRDRNSPLH
J gene: TRBJ2-1; V gene: TRBV7-2; CDR3 protein: ASSFVPRDTTF
J gene: TRBJ2-7; V gene: TRBV5-6; CDR3 protein: ASSLRQGNYEQY
J gene: TRBJ1-2; V gene: TRBV19; CDR3 protein: ASSIDGGTGDGYT
J gene: TRBJ1-1; V gene: TRBV5-5; CDR3 protein: ASSWMDRNTEAF
J gene: TRBJ1-2; V gene: TRBV11-2; CDR3 protein: ASSFTGDYGYT
J gene: TRBJ2-2; V gene: TRBV5-5; CDR3 protein: ASSLAHLTVVGELF
J gene: TRBJ2-1; V gene: TRBV19; CDR3 protein: ASSSLASYNEQF
J gene: TRBJ2-1; V gene: TRBV7-8; CDR3 protein: ASSFISGVIYNEQF
J gene: TRBJ2-7; V gene: TRBV5-1; CDR3 protein: ASSLDIYEQY
J gene: TRBJ1-4; V gene: TRBV7-9; CDR3 protein: ASSPRTATNEKLF
J gene: TRBJ1-4; V gene: TRBV19; CDR3 protein: ASSIMPGGDEKLF
J gene: TRBJ2-5; V gene: TRBV15; CDR3 protein: ATSRDLNGETQY
J gene: TRBJ1-6; V gene: TRBV5-6; CDR3 protein: ASSFQGGGNSPLH
J gene: TRBJ1-2; V gene: TRBV6-6; CDR3 protein: ASSYSDPDRNYGYT
J gene: TRBJ2-3; V gene: TRBV4-1; CDR3 protein: ASSNPGLAGGPGRDTQY
J gene: TRBJ2-7; V gene: TRBV7-2; CDR3 protein: ASSLDPAGDHEQY
J gene: TRBJ1-5; V gene: TRBV4-1; CDR3 protein: ASSQENALTGQPQH
J gene: TRBJ1-2; V gene: TRBV29-1; CDR3 protein: SVKGVDRKDGYT
J gene: TRBJ1-1; V gene: TRBV29-1; CDR3 protein: SVGASLGTEAF
J gene: TRBJ1-5; V gene: TRBV6-1; CDR3 protein: ASSEEGGLSNQPQH
J gene: TRBJ1-5; V gene: TRBV7-8; CDR3 protein: ASRDIGPNQPQH
J gene: TRBJ1-1; V gene: TRBV19; CDR3 protein: ASSPMRTEAF
J gene: TRBJ2-2; V gene: TRBV4-2; CDR3 protein: ASSQELSGGASTGELF
J gene: TRBJ2-5; V gene: TRBV7-7; CDR3 protein: ASSLGRAQGTQY
J gene: TRBJ1-1; V gene: TRBV30; CDR3 protein: AWSVNISRARNTEAF
J gene: TRBJ2-7; V gene: TRBV18; CDR3 protein: ASSPDLGRSRSYEQY
J gene: TRBJ1-1; V gene: TRBV5-1; CDR3 protein: ASSLGQGRHTEAF
J gene: -; V gene: TRBV5-4; CDR3 protein: ASSLSSSYEQY
J gene: TRBJ2-5; V gene: TRBV2; CDR3 protein: ASSWKRGQETQY
J gene: TRBJ1-2; V gene: TRBV5-6; CDR3 protein: ASSSPMTGDNYGYT